The T cell receptor beta chain under discussion was sequenced for a study of T-cell memory formation after mild COVID-19. As for the study in general: Largely, TCR clusters stayed within a single donor. Study-level results: Pre-infection memory already had some responding clones, implying cross-reactive memory joined. Contracting clones from day 15 to 85 had balanced CD4/CD8; later expanders favoured CD4+. CD4+ contracting clones were mainly CM and EM; CD8+ ones, EMRA.

Germline V gives CDR1 SNHLY, CDR2 FYNNEI. CDR3 length equals 13 residues. V lost 0 bases, J lost 6 bases, and 8 bases lay in between. From the 5' RACE reads, TCRdb called clonotypes with MiXCR, one entry per CDR3 protein. The sample contains 200,000 to 300,000 distinct CDR3 sequences, roughly 15% of which appear only once. As to this clonotype: Its antigen is still unknown.

The rearrangement uses TRBV2 and TRBJ1-2, with D possibly being TRBD1 (5 bases). The origin of this receptor is an adult woman who had mild COVID-19 (a few samples of this study predate the infection). Cell type and time point are not known. The sequencing sample was made of PBMCs or a T cell subset sorted from them (not recorded which). DNA of the CDR3: TGTGCCAGCAGTGAAGCAGGGGATCATGGCTACACCTTC. Protein product: CASSEAGDHGYTF.